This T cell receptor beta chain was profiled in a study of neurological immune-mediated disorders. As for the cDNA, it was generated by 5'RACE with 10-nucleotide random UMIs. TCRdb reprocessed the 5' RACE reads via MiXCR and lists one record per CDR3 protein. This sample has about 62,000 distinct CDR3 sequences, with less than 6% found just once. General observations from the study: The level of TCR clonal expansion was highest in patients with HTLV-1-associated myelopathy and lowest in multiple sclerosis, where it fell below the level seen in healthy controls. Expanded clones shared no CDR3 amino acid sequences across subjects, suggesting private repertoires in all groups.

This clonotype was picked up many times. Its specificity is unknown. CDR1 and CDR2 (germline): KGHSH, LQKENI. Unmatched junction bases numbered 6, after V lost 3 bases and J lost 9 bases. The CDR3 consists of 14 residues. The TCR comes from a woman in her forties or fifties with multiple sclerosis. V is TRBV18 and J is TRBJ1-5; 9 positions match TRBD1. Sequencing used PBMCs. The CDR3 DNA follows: TGTGCCAGCTCACCCGGGACAGGGAGTGGGCCCCAGCATTTT. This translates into CASSPGTGSGPQHF.